Given below is one TCR beta chain in context. CDR3 length: 19 amino acids. The germline V gene encodes CDR1 SGDLS and CDR2 YYNGEE. V shed 4 bases and J shed 4 bases, with 27 bases lying between them. TCRdb's copy holds only in-frame clones and misses some; the assay was immunoSEQ multiplex PCR. The table shows approximately 190,000 clones, with about four fifths occurring only once. This record belongs to a study of blood T cell repertoires in COVID-19. On the study more broadly: COVID-19 samples, acute and convalescent, were from the United States, Italy and Spain.

This receptor was taken from a woman between 65 and 79 years old with active or convalescent COVID-19. Sequencing input: peripheral blood. The V call is TRBV9, the J call TRBJ1-5; TRBD1 is a possible D gene (6 bases). This CDR3 is CASSFTWRWGGAKNQPQHF. CDR3 in DNA: TGTGCCAGCAGCTTTACTTGGAGGTGGGGGGGGGCGAAGAATCAGCCCCAGCATTTT.